This T cell receptor (beta chain) was recovered during a study of blood T cell repertoires in COVID-19. The CDR3 runs 16 residues. Germline values: CDR1 SQVTM, CDR2 ANQGSEA. The J segment lost 0 bases and the V segment lost 4 bases, leaving 6 bases of the junction unmatched. TCRdb's table, derived via immunoSEQ multiplex PCR, lists solely in-frame clones and lacks some. The sample yields 140,000 to 150,000 clones, around 83% seen once. This TCR was recovered from a man between 60 and 75 years old with active or convalescent COVID-19. This chain uses TRBV29-1 with TRBJ2-1; 10 bases agree with TRBD1. Sample: peripheral blood. CDR3 loop: CSVVRQGASSYNEQFF. The CDR3 DNA follows: TGCAGCGTTGTTAGACAGGGGGCATCCTCCTACAATGAGCAGTTCTTC.